Following are 5 T cell receptor beta chains from one sample sequenced in a study of stem cell transplantation in POMP-related autoinflammatory disease. The assay was immunoSEQ multiplex PCR, and TCRdb's table has in-frame clones only and misses some. Among tens of thousands of clones listed, roughly 93% were seen once. This specimen was CD4+ T cells from PBMCs, taken after stem cell transplantation. These receptor sequences come from a human patient with POMP-related autoinflammation and immune dysregulation (PRAID). Part of the T cells may come from the graft donor.

This clone was seen only a few times. CDR3 loop: CATSRDRDQTTDTQYF. CDR3 in DNA: TGTGCCACCAGCAGAGACCGGGACCAAACTACAGATACGCAGTATTTT. The chain recombines TRBV15 with TRBJ2-3; tentatively, D is TRBD1 or TRBD2 (5 bases each). Trimming left V 0 bases short and J 3 bases short, with 13 bases between. The germline CDR1 and CDR2 sequences are LNHNV and YYDKDF (reference sequence). The CDR3 covers 16 residues.

CDR3 region: CASSQDPETAVRSQETQYF. CDR3 DNA: TGTGCCAGCAGCCAAGATCCAGAGACGGCTGTGAGAAGTCAAGAGACCCAGTACTTC. This chain links TRBV14 with TRBJ2-5; D not resolved. The CDR3 covers 19 residues. V was cut by 0 bases and J by 2 bases, with 22 bases left in between. Per the germline V gene, CDR1 is SGHDN and CDR2 is FVKESK.

This CDR3 reads CASSQMTGSETQYF. Written as DNA, the CDR3 is TGTGCCAGCAGCCAAATGACAGGGTCTGAGACCCAGTACTTC. The chain has TRBV3-1 (or the pseudogene TRBV3-2) and TRBJ2-5; TRBD1 matches 7 bases. The CDR3 runs to 14 residues. Germline V gene data show CDR1 as LGHDT and CDR2 as YNNKEL (reference sequence). V was clipped by 2 bases and J by 5 bases; unmatched bases: 5.

This chain connects TRBV6-5 to TRBJ1-1; tentative D call: TRBD1 (6 bases). V was clipped by 8 bases and J by 4 bases, with 14 bases between them. The CDR3 is made up of 13 amino acids. CDR1 is MNHEY and CDR2 is SVGAGI in the germline V gene. CDR3 DNA: TGTGCCAGCGACTTAACAGGGTCCACTGAAGCTTTCTTT. Residues: CASDLTGSTEAFF.

The chain links TRBV3-1 (or the pseudogene TRBV3-2) to TRBJ2-1, with 9 bases matching TRBD1. The CDR3 runs 15 residues. Per the germline V gene, CDR1 is LGHDT and CDR2 is YNNKEL (reference sequence). V shed 0 bases, J shed 7 bases, and the junction held 4 bases outside the gene matches. This CDR3 reads CASSQEPTGGNEQFF. CDR3 nucleotide sequence: TGTGCCAGCAGCCAAGAGCCGACAGGGGGGAATGAGCAGTTCTTC.